Listed below are T cell receptor beta chains from one sample, sequenced in a study of circulating and synovial CD4+ cells in juvenile arthritis. Only in-frame clones appear in the TCRdb table, and some are missing; sequencing was by immunoSEQ multiplex PCR. The sample lists tens of thousands of clones; about 94% were seen once. The sequenced sample consisted of CD4+ T cells from blood. These receptors originate from a human donor with juvenile idiopathic arthritis. CDR3s include the opening cysteine and the closing phenylalanine or tryptophan. The D gene is left open where the match is weak. A clone size is listed for some rows: how often the clone was seen (once, few, many), or a class if it is expanded.

>TRBD2|TRBJ2-7|few|TRBV10-3
TGTGCCGTTATAAGGACTAGCGGAGTCTACGAGCAGTACTTC
CAVIRTSGVYEQYF
>TRBD1|TRBJ2-7|-|TRBV6-6
TGTGCCAGCAGGCAAAAAGGGACAGGTTTCTACGAGCAGTACTTC
CASRQKGTGFYEQYF
>-|TRBJ1-5|-|TRBV28
TGTGCCAGCAGTTTATTAGGAAAGGGGCAGCCCCAGCATTTT
CASSLLGKGQPQHF
>-|TRBJ2-7|-|TRBV6-5
TGTGCCAGCAGTTACTCGAGGCGGAGGAACGAGCAGTACTTC
CASSYSRRRNEQYF
>TRBD1|TRBJ2-2|-|TRBV5-1
TGCGCCAGCAGCCTGGAGAGGACAGGGGGCTCGAACACCGGGGAGCTGTTTTTT
CASSLERTGGSNTGELFF
>TRBD1|TRBJ2-3|-|TRBV27
TGTGCCAGCAGTCCCAAACAGGGGACGAGAGATACGCAGTATTTT
CASSPKQGTRDTQYF
>-|TRBJ1-5|-|TRBV4-2
TGTGCCAGCAGCCAGTCCGGTTCGGTCCAGCCCCAGCATTTT
CASSQSGSVQPQHF
>TRBD1|TRBJ2-2|-|TRBV11-3
TGTGCCAGCAGCCCCGGGACAGTGAACACCGGGGAGCTGTTTTTT
CASSPGTVNTGELFF
>-|TRBJ1-1|-|TRBV28
TGTGCCAGCAGTTTATATAGGGGGGGACAGAACACTGAAGCTTTCTTT
CASSLYRGGQNTEAFF
>-|TRBJ2-5|-|TRBV18
TGTGCCAGCTCACCAATGGCAGAGACCCAGTACTTC
CASSPMAETQYF
>TRBD2|TRBJ2-1|-|TRBV10-3
TGTGCCATCAGTTACTCCGGGACTAGCGGGATCTACAATGAGCAGTTCTTC
CAISYSGTSGIYNEQFF
>TRBD1|TRBJ1-5|-|TRBV11-3
TGTGCCAGCAGCTCTGGGACAGGGATAAATCAGCCCCAGCATTTT
CASSSGTGINQPQHF
>-|TRBJ2-3|-|TRBV29-1
TGCAGCGTTGTGCAGGATAGCACAGATACGCAGTATTTT
CSVVQDSTDTQYF
>TRBD1|TRBJ2-7|-|TRBV7-8
TGTGCCAGCAGCTTAGTCGGGACAGGGACCTACGAGCAGTACTTC
CASSLVGTGTYEQYF
>-|TRBJ2-1|-|TRBV18
TGTGCCAGCTCAAACCAGAGGGTCAATGAGCAGTTCTTC
CASSNQRVNEQFF
>-|TRBJ2-3|-|TRBV9
TGTGCCAGCAGCCCCTACACAGATACGCAGTATTTT
CASSPYTDTQYF
>-|TRBJ1-1|-|TRBV29-1
TGCAGCGTTGAAGAAGCCGTTGAAGCTTTCTTT
CSVEEAVEAFF
>-|TRBJ2-3|-|TRBV2
TGTGCCAGCGGTTCCGGGACTTACACAGATACGCAGTATTTT
CASGSGTYTDTQYF
>-|TRBJ2-5|-|TRBV6-1
TGTGCCAGTTTAGCCCGGCGGGAAAGGGTTGAGACCCAGTACTTC
CASLARRERVETQYF
>TRBD2|TRBJ2-5|once|TRBV4-1
TGCGCCAGCAGCCAAGATTCTCTAGCGGGAGGAGAGACCCAGTACTTC
CASSQDSLAGGETQYF
>TRBD1|TRBJ1-1|-|TRBV18
TGTGCCAGCTCACCCTGGGACAGGGAGACTGAAGCTTTCTTT
CASSPWDRETEAFF
>TRBD2|TRBJ2-1|-|TRBV5-5
TGTGCCAGCAGCTCTGCGGGAGGCGGCCGGTACAATGAGCAGTTCTTC
CASSSAGGGRYNEQFF
>TRBD1|TRBJ1-2|-|TRBV23-1
TGCGCCAGCAGTCAAGCCGTCAGGGGGAAAAACTATGGCTACACCTTC
CASSQAVRGKNYGYTF
>-|TRBJ2-3|-|TRBV2
TGTGCCAGCAGTGGTGTGGGAGGTAGCACAGATACGCAGTATTTT
CASSGVGGSTDTQYF
>-|TRBJ2-3|-|TRBV5-4
TGTGCCAGCAGCTTAAAGGACATGGCAGATACGCAGTATTTT
CASSLKDMADTQYF
>-|TRBJ1-1|-|TRBV29-1
TGCAGCGTTGGGGGCTATATGAACACTGAAGCTTTCTTT
CSVGGYMNTEAFF
>TRBD2|TRBJ2-7|once|TRBV4-2
TGTGCCAGCAGCCCCCTTACGAGCGGGGGGTCCTACGAGCAGTACTTC
CASSPLTSGGSYEQYF
>TRBD2|TRBJ2-1|-|TRBV29-1
TGCAGCGCTATGGGACTAGCGATGAATGAGCAGTTCTTC
CSAMGLAMNEQFF
>TRBD2|TRBJ2-2|-|TRBV28
TGTGCCAGCAGGAAGCGGGAGGTGACCGGGGAGCTGTTTTTT
CASRKREVTGELFF
>-|TRBJ2-1|-|TRBV6-1
TGTGCCAGCACCCCTTCGAGGGGGATGTCGCAGTTCTTC
CASTPSRGMSQFF
>-|TRBJ2-3|-|TRBV7-2
TGTGCCAGCAGCCCCCGACTAAGGCCAGATACGCAGTATTTT
CASSPRLRPDTQYF
>-|TRBJ1-4|-|TRBV4-2
TGTGCCAGCAGCGTCCAGGCCACTAATGAAAAACTGTTTTTT
CASSVQATNEKLFF
>TRBD2|TRBJ2-1|-|TRBV7-3
TGTGCCAGCAGCTCGATCCCGGGACTAGCTCCCAATGAGCAGTTCTTC
CASSSIPGLAPNEQFF